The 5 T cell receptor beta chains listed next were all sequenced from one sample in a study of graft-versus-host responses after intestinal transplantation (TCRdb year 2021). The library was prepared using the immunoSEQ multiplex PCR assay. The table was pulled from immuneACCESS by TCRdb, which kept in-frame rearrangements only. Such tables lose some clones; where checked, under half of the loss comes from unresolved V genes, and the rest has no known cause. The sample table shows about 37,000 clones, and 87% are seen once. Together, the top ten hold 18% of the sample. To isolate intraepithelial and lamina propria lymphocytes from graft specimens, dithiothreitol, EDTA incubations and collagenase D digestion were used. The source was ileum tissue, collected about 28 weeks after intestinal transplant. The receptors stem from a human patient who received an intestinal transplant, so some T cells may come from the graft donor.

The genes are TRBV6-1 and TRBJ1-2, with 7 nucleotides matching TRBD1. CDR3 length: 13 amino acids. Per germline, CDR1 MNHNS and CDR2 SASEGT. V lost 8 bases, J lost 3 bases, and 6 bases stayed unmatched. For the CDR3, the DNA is TGTGCCAGCGGACCTACAGGGGACTATGGCTACACCTTC. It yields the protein CASGPTGDYGYTF.

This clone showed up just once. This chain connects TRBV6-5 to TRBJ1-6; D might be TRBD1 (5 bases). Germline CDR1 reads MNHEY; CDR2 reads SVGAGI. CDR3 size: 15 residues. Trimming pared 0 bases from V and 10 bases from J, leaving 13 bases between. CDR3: CASSYSTGRESPLHF. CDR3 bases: TGTGCCAGCAGTTACTCGACGGGCAGGGAATCACCCCTCCACTTT.

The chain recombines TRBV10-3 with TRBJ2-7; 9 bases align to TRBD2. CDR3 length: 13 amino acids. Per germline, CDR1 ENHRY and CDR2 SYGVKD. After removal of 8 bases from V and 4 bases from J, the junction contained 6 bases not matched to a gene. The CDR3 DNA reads TGTGCCATCGGTACTAGCGGGTCTTACGAGCAGTACTTC. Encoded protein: CAIGTSGSYEQYF.

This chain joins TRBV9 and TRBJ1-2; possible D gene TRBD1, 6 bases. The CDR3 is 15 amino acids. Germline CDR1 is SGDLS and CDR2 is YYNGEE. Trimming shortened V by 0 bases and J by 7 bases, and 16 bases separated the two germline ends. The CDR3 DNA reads TGTGCCAGCAGCGTAGGGGTAGGGCTAGGGGGTGGCTACACCTTC. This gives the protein CASSVGVGLGGGYTF.

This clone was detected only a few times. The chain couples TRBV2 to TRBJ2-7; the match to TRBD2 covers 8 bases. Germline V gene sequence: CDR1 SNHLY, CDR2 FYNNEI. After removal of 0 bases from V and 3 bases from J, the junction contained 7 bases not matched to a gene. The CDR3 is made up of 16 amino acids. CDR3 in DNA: TGTGCCAGCAGTGAAGCGCGCGGGGGGACGGTCTACGAGCAGTACTTC. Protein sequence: CASSEARGGTVYEQYF.